The 27 T cell receptor beta chains below all came from one sample that was sequenced in a study of human T cells and chemical hapten exposure. MiXCR, applied by TCRdb to the RACE reads, yields one record per CDR3 protein. The sample lists some 100,000 distinct CDR3 sequences, 7.5% to 10% occurring once. The sample's time point: patch test 2, 6 weeks after DPC sensitization. Treatment: therapeutic diphenylcyclopropenone sensitization with weekly scalp DPC. This specimen was whole blood, taken in connection with sensitization to the hapten diphenylcyclopropenone (DPC). The receptors shown here come from a woman aged 40 to 50 with alopecia areata. Some clones in this sample may be carry-over from other donors' samples.

The chain carries TRBV27 and TRBJ2-7, with 9 bases that match TRBD2. Germline lookup yields CDR1 MNHEY and CDR2 SMNVEV (reference sequence). J was trimmed by 4 bases and V by 5 bases; bases with no gene match: 9. The CDR3 loop spans 15 amino acids. CDR3 in DNA: TGTGCCAGCAGTACCGTAGCGGGAGAGGGGTACGAGCAGTACTTC. Its protein is CASSTVAGEGYEQYF.

The rearrangement uses TRBV27 and TRBJ2-2; 8 nucleotides line up with TRBD1. The V segment lost 2 bases and the J segment 1 base; nucleotides outside the gene matches: 3. The CDR3 spans 16 residues. Germline V gene lookup returns CDR1 MNHEY and CDR2 SMNVEV (reference sequence). The CDR3 spells CASSLTTGVNTGELFF. The CDR3 coding sequence is TGTGCCAGCAGTTTAACGACAGGGGTGAACACCGGGGAGCTGTTTTTT.

This clonotype was seen more than once but under ten times. The J gene is TRBJ2-3, the V gene TRBV19; D perhaps matches TRBD2 (6 bases). Looked up from germline, CDR1 is LNHDA and CDR2 is SQIVND (reference sequence). V was trimmed by 1 base and J by 5 bases, leaving 16 bases between them. The CDR3 contains 16 residues. CDR3: CASSIGFVAARDTQYF. CDR3 sequence (DNA): TGTGCCAGTAGTATAGGTTTTGTAGCGGCTCGAGATACGCAGTATTTT.

With regard to this clonotype: This may be a read error: a much more frequent sequence differs by one nucleotide. This rearrangement joins TRBV14 to TRBJ2-5, with D hard to call. The CDR3 is made up of 12 amino acids. From germline, CDR1 is SGHDN and CDR2 FVKESK. Written as DNA, the CDR3 is TGTGCCAGCAGTCAAGGCAGGGAGACCCAGTACTTC. It codes for CASSQGRETQYF.

The V and J genes are TRBV29-1 and TRBJ2-3; 11 bases match TRBD2. Looked up from germline, CDR1 is SQVTM and CDR2 is ANQGSEA. The V gene end was trimmed by 7 bases and the J gene end by 5 bases; junction bases not matched to a gene: 2. The CDR3 has 12 residues. CDR3 in amino acids: CSGGLAVDTQYF. In DNA, the CDR3 is TGCAGCGGGGGACTAGCGGTAGATACGCAGTATTTT.

This clonotype was detected only a few times. The chain couples TRBV28 to TRBJ2-1; 7 nucleotides agree with TRBD1. V gave up 6 bases and J gave up 0 bases; unmatched junction bases: 8. This CDR3 contains 16 residues. The V gene's germline CDR1 is MDHEN and CDR2 SYDVKM. DNA of the CDR3: TGTGCCAGCAGATCTGCCGGGACAGACTCCTACAATGAGCAGTTCTTC. Its translation: CASRSAGTDSYNEQFF.

This clonotype occurred a few times. The rearrangement links TRBV6-2 or TRBV6-3 to TRBJ2-5; 8 nucleotides agree with TRBD1. Germline loops: CDR1 MNHEY, CDR2 SVGEGT. The V segment lost 0 bases and the J segment 1 base; nucleotides outside the gene matches: 4. This CDR3 has 16 residues. This chain's CDR3 is CASSYSTGQVQETQYF. CDR3 in DNA: TGTGCCAGCAGTTACTCGACGGGACAGGTCCAAGAGACCCAGTACTTC.

Many counts were recorded for this clonotype. This chain uses TRBV28 with TRBJ2-1; tentative D call: TRBD2 (6 bases). Germline V gene lookup returns CDR1 MDHEN and CDR2 SYDVKM. V was cut by 2 bases and J by 3 bases, with 14 bases left in between. The CDR3 extends over 16 amino acids. The CDR3 protein is CASSLNGGQIYNEQFF. The CDR3 DNA follows: TGTGCCAGCAGTTTAAATGGAGGGCAGATCTACAATGAGCAGTTCTTC.

This clonotype was recorded a few times. The rearrangement joins TRBV7-8 to TRBJ1-1; D is unresolved. CDR1 and CDR2 (germline): SGHVS, FQNEAQ. The CDR3 spans 16 residues. V was cut by 5 bases and J by 4 bases, with 20 bases left in between. CDR3 region: CASSLRTGGRGTEAFF. The CDR3 DNA is TGTGCCAGCAGCCTCCGGACGGGCGGCCGGGGCACTGAAGCTTTCTTT.

This clonotype was counted a few times. The chain is built from TRBV7-9 and TRBJ2-1; D is unclear. V lost 4 bases to trimming and J lost 8 bases, with 6 bases between them. The CDR3 sequence is 11 residues long. Per germline, CDR1 SEHNR and CDR2 FQNEAQ (reference sequence). As DNA, the CDR3 is TGTGCCAGCAGCTACCTGCATGAGCAGTTCTTC. This codes for CASSYLHEQFF.

The CDR3 region is CSGLAGASYEQYF. The CDR3 nucleotides read TGCAGTGGACTAGCGGGGGCCTCCTACGAGCAGTACTTC. This sequence joins TRBV20-1 and TRBJ2-7, with 12 bases matching TRBD2. Germline values: CDR1 DFQATT, CDR2 SNEGSKA (reference sequence). The V segment lost 7 bases and the J segment 0 bases; nucleotides outside the gene matches: 1. The CDR3 is made up of 13 amino acids.

This clonotype showed up just a few times. This chain joins TRBV5-1 and TRBJ1-2, with a tentative D call TRBD1 (5 bases). Trimming shortened V by 6 bases and J by 4 bases, and 16 bases separated the two germline ends. Germline V CDR1 and CDR2: SGHRS, YFSETQ. This CDR3 spans 14 amino acids. The CDR3 bases are TGCGCCAGCAACATGGGGGAGGGACTCTATGGCTACACCTTC. Translated: CASNMGEGLYGYTF.

The chain employs TRBV5-6 and TRBJ1-1, with D possibly TRBD1 on 5 matching bases. The V and J ends lost 2 bases and 4 bases respectively, with 12 bases between them. The CDR3 is 14 residues long. Germline V gives CDR1 SGHDT, CDR2 YYEEEE. The CDR3 loop is CASSFGARVTEAFF. The CDR3 coding sequence is TGTGCCAGCAGCTTCGGGGCCAGGGTCACTGAAGCTTTCTTT. The full variable domain, with the rest looked up from reference TRBV5-6 and TRBJ1-1, is DAGVTQSPTHLIKTRGQQVTLRCSPKSGHDTVSWYQQALGQGPQFIFQYYEEEERQRGNFPDRFSGHQFPNYSSELNVNALLLGDSALYLCASSFGARVTEAFFGQGTRLTVV.

This chain uses TRBV10-2 with TRBJ2-3; D gene ambiguous. The CDR3 runs to 12 residues. V lost 3 bases and J lost 6, with 7 bases in between. The germline V gene encodes CDR1 WSHSY and CDR2 SAAADI. The CDR3 DNA follows: TGCGCCAGCAGTGATGAGGTGGATACGCAGTATTTT. Its protein product is CASSDEVDTQYF.

At least ten counts were recorded for this clonotype. V gene TRBV29-1 combines with J gene TRBJ2-5; 10 bases fit TRBD1. The germline CDR1 and CDR2 sequences are SQVTM and ANQGSEA. Trimming cost V 5 bases and J 2 bases; bases outside gene matches: 5. The CDR3 is made up of 14 amino acids. CDR3 DNA sequence: TGCAGCGTTTCCCCGGACAGGGGGCAAGAGACCCAGTACTTC. Protein sequence: CSVSPDRGQETQYF.

In the case of this clonotype: A single base separates this from a much larger clone, so it may be a read error. The chain employs TRBV7-9 and TRBJ2-2, with D possibly being TRBD2 (5 bases). The CDR3 is 15 amino acids. Germline V gene sequence: CDR1 SEHNR, CDR2 FQNEAQ (reference sequence). CDR3 bases: TGTGCCAGCAGCCCCCTCGGACTCAACACCGGGAAGCTGTTTTTT. It is translated as CASSPLGLNTGKLFF.

This clonotype has at least ten counts. This sequence joins TRBV24-1 and TRBJ2-5, with no clear D. The V and J ends lost 0 bases and 1 base respectively, with 5 bases between them. In germline, CDR1 is KGHDR, CDR2 SFDVKD. CDR3 length: 14 residues. The CDR3 region is CATSDLNSQETQYF. The DNA for the CDR3 is TGTGCCACCAGTGATTTGAACAGCCAAGAGACCCAGTACTTC.

This clonotype was recorded at least ten times. The genes are TRBV7-2 and TRBJ2-5; D is ambiguous. Germline V gene data show CDR1 as SGHTA and CDR2 as FQGNSA. Trimming took off 6 bases at V and 0 bases at J, with 14 bases between the two ends. There are 15 residues in the CDR3. CDR3 protein: CASSYPRQYQETQYF. As DNA, the CDR3 is TGTGCCAGCAGTTATCCCCGTCAGTACCAAGAGACCCAGTACTTC.

This clonotype was seen repeatedly, ten times or more. V and J are TRBV7-9 and TRBJ2-1; D is unclear. CDR3 length equals 13 residues. Germline values: CDR1 SEHNR, CDR2 FQNEAQ (reference sequence). The V and J ends lost 2 bases and 4 bases respectively, with 6 bases between them. In DNA form, the CDR3 reads TGTGCCAGCAGCTTACCTAGATACAATGAGCAGTTCTTC. Translating it yields CASSLPRYNEQFF.

The CDR3 loop reads CASSLAAALRGYTF. CDR3 in DNA: TGTGCCAGCAGCTTAGCCGCAGCCCTTAGAGGCTACACCTTC. The rearrangement links TRBV7-2 to TRBJ1-2; D gene unclear. The CDR3 loop spans 14 amino acids. The V end lost 0 bases, the J end lost 8 bases, and 13 bases lay between the germline ends. Per the germline V gene, CDR1 is SGHTA and CDR2 is FQGNSA. The whole variable domain, filled in from reference TRBV7-2 and TRBJ1-2, reads GAGVSQSPSNKVTEKGKDVELRCDPISGHTALYWYRQSLGQGLEFLIYFQGNSAPDKSGLPSDRFSAERTGGSVSTLTIQRTQQEDSAVYLCASSLAAALRGYTFGSGTRLTVV.

This clonotype was counted many times. The genes are TRBV6-2 or TRBV6-3 and TRBJ1-5; 10 bases fit TRBD1. Germline V gene sequence: CDR1 MNHEY, CDR2 SVGEGT. The CDR3 runs 16 residues. V lost 5 bases, J lost 5 bases, and 9 bases stayed unmatched. The CDR3 sequence: CASSTDRGPRYQPQHF. The CDR3, as DNA: TGTGCCAGCAGTACCGACAGGGGGCCTAGATATCAGCCCCAGCATTTT.

To note about this clonotype: A much larger clone differs from this one at a single base, so this may be a read error. Likely a read error: the CDR3 ends without its conserved phenylalanine or tryptophan. The chain uses TRBV6-2 or TRBV6-3 and TRBJ2-7; 7 bases map to TRBD2. The CDR3 totals 14 residues. CDR1 MNHEY and CDR2 SVGEGT come from the germline V gene. V lost 6 bases to trimming and J lost 7 bases; unmatched junction nucleotides: 12. Here the CDR3 reads CASRTATSSGEQYS. For the CDR3, the DNA is TGTGCCAGCAGAACGGCGACTAGCTCCGGGGAGCAGTACTCC.

This clonotype was picked up many times. The chain links TRBV20-1 to TRBJ1-1; D gene ambiguous. The germline V gene has CDR1 DFQATT and CDR2 SNEGSKA (reference sequence). V lost 4 bases and J 11 bases, leaving 14 bases between the germline ends. The CDR3 sequence is 11 residues long. Here the CDR3 reads CSAKDTPRAFF. CDR3 DNA: TGCAGTGCTAAAGACACTCCCCGGGCTTTCTTT.

The V gene is TRBV2, the J gene TRBJ1-4, with TRBD1 matching 9 bases. The CDR3 totals 15 residues. The trim removed 4 bases at V and 6 bases at J, leaving 6 bases unmatched. CDR1 and CDR2 from the germline V gene are SNHLY and FYNNEI. CDR3 coding DNA: TGTGCCAGCAGTGTCGAACAGGGGGCCTATGAAAAACTGTTTTTT. Encoded protein: CASSVEQGAYEKLFF.

This clonotype has at least ten counts. The CDR3 loop is CASSLIGSNYGYTF. CDR3 bases: TGTGCCAGCAGCTTAATCGGTTCTAACTATGGCTACACCTTC. This chain links TRBV7-9 with TRBJ1-2; no firm D call. Trimming pared 2 bases from V and 0 bases from J, leaving 7 bases between. Looked up from germline, CDR1 is SEHNR and CDR2 is FQNEAQ (reference sequence). The CDR3 sequence is 14 residues long.

This clonotype was found a few times. The chain joins TRBV5-1 to TRBJ2-2; TRBD1 might be the D (7 bases). Trimming left V 4 bases short and J 4 bases short, with 11 bases between. Germline-derived CDR1 and CDR2 are SGHRS and YFSETQ. This CDR3 contains 14 residues. CDR3 region: CASSAGQPTGELFF. The CDR3 nucleotides read TGCGCCAGCAGCGCGGGACAGCCCACCGGGGAGCTGTTTTTT.

This clonotype was detected many times. In DNA form, the CDR3 reads TGTGCCAGCAGCTACCCGGGGGCCCTCGAAGCTTTCTTT. This codes for CASSYPGALEAFF. The V gene is TRBV4-2, the J gene TRBJ1-1; weak D call: TRBD1 (6 bases). Germline-derived CDR1 and CDR2 are LGHNA and YNFKEQ. CDR3 size: 13 residues. The V end was cut by 5 bases, the J end by 8 bases, with 15 bases between.